The 24 T cell receptor beta chains reported below all come from one sample, sequenced in a study of control samples from healthy donors and cancer patients. Here immunoSEQ multiplex PCR was the method, and the copy in TCRdb shows in-frame clones only, minus some. The sample has approximately 100,000 clones, roughly 92% seen once; the top ten hold less than 3.5%. Sequenced input: blood. Receptor source: a human donor in good health. The donor label of this sample is uncertain.

V gene TRBV7-8 combines with J gene TRBJ2-7; no definite D call. The V end lost 5 bases, the J end lost 5 bases, and 13 bases lay between the germline ends. Looked up from germline, CDR1 is SGHVS and CDR2 is FQNEAQ. The CDR3 has 13 residues. The CDR3 sequence is CASSPTQVHEQYF. In DNA form, the CDR3 reads TGTGCCAGCAGCCCCACCCAGGTCCACGAGCAGTACTTC. The full variable domain, in which reference TRBV7-8 and TRBJ2-7 provide the parts outside the CDR3, is GAGVSQSPRYKVAKRGQDVALRCDPISGHVSLFWYQQALGQGPEFLTYFQNEAQLDKSGLPSDRFFAERPEGSVSTLKIQRTQQEDSAVYLCASSPTQVHEQYFGPGTRLTVT.

V and J are TRBV6-4 and TRBJ1-2; weak D call: TRBD1 (6 bases). With 2 bases removed from V and 3 bases from J, the gap between germline ends came to 13 bases. CDR3 length equals 15 residues. Germline CDR1 MRHNA, CDR2 SNTAGT. Written as DNA, the CDR3 is TGTGCCAGCAGTGACCGCACAGGGACCTACTATGGCTACACCTTC. Protein product: CASSDRTGTYYGYTF.

As DNA, the CDR3 is TGTGCCAGCAGCCAGCCCTTGGGGGCTAGCGGGGGAGATACGCAGTATTTT. Its protein product is CASSQPLGASGGDTQYF. The chain joins TRBV14 to TRBJ2-3, with 10 positions matching TRBD2. After removal of 3 bases from V and 5 bases from J, the junction contained 11 bases not matched to a gene. The CDR3 is 17 amino acids. CDR1 SGHDN and CDR2 FVKESK come from the germline V gene.

V is TRBV4-3 and J is TRBJ2-3; D is ambiguous. The CDR3 is 14 amino acids. Per the germline V gene, CDR1 is LGHNA and CDR2 is YSLEER. Trimming stripped 1 base from V and 3 bases from J, with 8 bases between. The CDR3 nucleotides are TGCGCCAGCAGCCAAGTTAGTCGGACAGATACGCAGTATTTT. Amino acids: CASSQVSRTDTQYF.

V and J are TRBV5-1 and TRBJ2-2; maybe TRBD1 (6 bases). Per the germline V gene, CDR1 is SGHRS and CDR2 is YFSETQ. Trimming removed 6 bases at V and 0 bases at J, with 12 bases between. This CDR3 region has 15 residues. CDR3 amino acids: CASTRDNANTGELFF. CDR3 bases: TGCGCCAGCACTCGGGACAACGCGAACACCGGGGAGCTGTTTTTT.

V and J are TRBV4-3 and TRBJ2-4; TRBD2 agrees at 7 bases. Germline CDR1 LGHNA, CDR2 YSLEER. This CDR3 comprises 15 residues. V was clipped by 1 base and J by 8 bases; unmatched bases: 8. The CDR3 is CASSQGAGDIDIQYF. Here the CDR3 DNA reads TGCGCCAGCAGCCAAGGGGCGGGAGACATAGACATTCAGTACTTC.

The chain links TRBV3-1 (or the pseudogene TRBV3-2) to TRBJ1-6; maybe TRBD1 (6 bases). This CDR3 spans 15 amino acids. CDR1 and CDR2 from the germline V gene are LGHDT and YNNKEL (reference sequence). V was cut by 3 bases and J by 4 bases, with 10 bases left in between. CDR3 bases: TGTGCCAGCAGCCAGGGGGCATCGTATAATTCACCCCTCCACTTT. Encoded protein: CASSQGASYNSPLHF.

V usage is TRBV19 and J usage is TRBJ1-2, with D possibly matching TRBD1 (5 bases). The V gene's germline CDR1 is LNHDA and CDR2 SQIVND (reference sequence). The CDR3 has 15 residues. Trimming shortened V by 6 bases and J by 3 bases, and 17 bases separated the two germline ends. The CDR3 DNA is TGTGCCAGTAGCGCAGGAGACAGAGTTTACTATGGCTACACCTTC. It encodes CASSAGDRVYYGYTF.

The sample holds a few counts of this clone. The chain is built from TRBV3-1 (or the pseudogene TRBV3-2) and TRBJ1-5, with unresolved D. Deletions cut 1 base from V and 2 bases from J, with 6 bases between. This CDR3 has 14 residues. CDR1 LGHDT and CDR2 YNNKEL come from the germline V gene (reference sequence). CDR3 nucleotides: TGTGCCAGCAGCCAAGGGCGAGGCAATCAGCCCCAGCATTTT. Its protein is CASSQGRGNQPQHF.

The chain is built from TRBV19 and TRBJ1-2; 8 bases map to TRBD1. The CDR3 has 14 amino acids. Germline CDR1 and CDR2: LNHDA and SQIVND (reference sequence). Trimming at V came to 6 bases and at J to 10 bases, leaving 13 bases not matched to a gene. DNA of the CDR3: TGTGCCAGTAGCGACTCGATTTCGGGACAGGCCTACACCTTC. It encodes CASSDSISGQAYTF.

The chain carries TRBV3-1 (or the pseudogene TRBV3-2) and TRBJ1-2; D gene ambiguous. V was clipped by 1 base and J by 7 bases, with 7 bases between them. Germline V CDR1 and CDR2: LGHDT, YNNKEL (reference sequence). CDR3 length equals 12 residues. The CDR3 is CASSQVRSGYTF. The CDR3 DNA is TGTGCCAGCAGCCAAGTGCGAAGTGGCTACACCTTC.

The V call is TRBV3-1 (or the pseudogene TRBV3-2), the J call TRBJ2-5; TRBD1 agrees at 7 bases. CDR3 length: 14 residues. The V gene end was trimmed by 6 bases and the J gene end by 3 bases; junction bases not matched to a gene: 7. CDR1 is LGHDT and CDR2 is YNNKEL in the germline V gene (reference sequence). The CDR3 loop is CASRTPGTEETQYF. Written as DNA, the CDR3 is TGTGCCAGCAGGACACCCGGGACAGAAGAGACCCAGTACTTC.

The chain is built from TRBV5-6 and TRBJ1-6; no clear D. Germline CDR1 is SGHDT and CDR2 is YYEEEE. The CDR3 length is 16 residues. The V end was cut by 0 bases, the J end by 0 bases, with 7 bases between. CDR3 protein: CASSLGGSSYNSPLHF. The CDR3 DNA reads as TGTGCCAGCAGCTTGGGAGGGAGCTCCTATAATTCACCCCTCCACTTT.

This rearrangement joins TRBV2 to TRBJ1-4; TRBD1 matches at 9 bases. Per germline, CDR1 SNHLY and CDR2 FYNNEI. The CDR3 spans 14 residues. V was pared by 6 bases and J by 2 bases, with 1 base of the junction left unmatched. CDR3 nucleotide sequence: TGTGCCAGCAGAACAGGGGGCACTAATGAAAAACTGTTTTTT. It translates to CASRTGGTNEKLFF.

This chain joins TRBV11-1 and TRBJ2-1, with D maybe TRBD1 (6 bases). Germline V gene sequence: CDR1 SGHAT, CDR2 FQDESV (reference sequence). This CDR3 contains 14 residues. V dropped 5 bases and J dropped 4 bases, with 12 bases sitting between them. The CDR3 DNA sequence: TGTGCCAGCAGCCCCAAAGGACAGTACAATGAGCAGTTCTTC. Encoded protein: CASSPKGQYNEQFF.

The CDR3 region has the DNA TGTGCCAGCAGTTCATACAGGAATCAGCCCCAGCATTTT. Amino acids: CASSSYRNQPQHF. The V call is TRBV12-3 or TRBV12-4, the J call TRBJ1-5, with D possibly being TRBD1 (5 bases). This CDR3 region has 13 residues. Trimming left V 4 bases short and J 4 bases short, with 8 bases between.

J is TRBJ1-4 and V is TRBV4-1; possibly TRBD1 for D (5 bases). The germline V gene has CDR1 MGHRA and CDR2 YSYEKL. V lost 3 bases and J 11 bases, leaving 16 bases between the germline ends. This CDR3 is built from 14 residues. Here the CDR3 reads CASSQLGPLDKLFF. CDR3 bases: TGCGCCAGCAGCCAGCTGGGACCGTTGGACAAACTGTTTTTT.

This chain joins TRBV5-5 and TRBJ1-3; perhaps TRBD1 as D (5 bases). CDR1 and CDR2 from the germline V gene are SGHKS and YYEKEE (reference sequence). Trimming removed 4 bases at V and 2 bases at J, with 16 bases between. The CDR3 runs to 16 residues. The CDR3 spells CASSGLRGRTGNTIYF. The CDR3 DNA is TGTGCCAGCAGCGGCCTACGGGGGAGGACTGGAAACACCATATATTTT. The whole variable domain, remainder taken from reference TRBV5-5 and TRBJ1-3, is DAGVTQSPTHLIKTRGQQVTLRCSPISGHKSVSWYQQVLGQGPQFIFQYYEKEERGRGNFPDRFSARQFPNYSSELNVNALLLGDSALYLCASSGLRGRTGNTIYFGEGSWLTVV.

The chain uses TRBV15 and TRBJ2-6, with D possibly matching TRBD1 (7 bases). Between the trimmed V and J ends, which lost 3 bases and 0 bases, there was a span of 15 bases. Germline V gene lookup returns CDR1 LNHNV and CDR2 YYDKDF (reference sequence). The CDR3 consists of 18 residues. The CDR3 DNA reads TGTGCCACCAGCAGTCTGACAGGGACTTACTCTGGGGCCAACGTCCTGACTTTC. It codes for CATSSLTGTYSGANVLTF.

The chain employs TRBV3-1 (or the pseudogene TRBV3-2) and TRBJ1-1; D is unclear. CDR1 and CDR2 (germline): LGHDT, YNNKEL (reference sequence). Trimming stripped 0 bases from V and 2 bases from J, with 7 bases between. This CDR3 is built from 14 residues. CDR3 residues: CASSQDYRNTEAFF. CDR3 DNA sequence: TGTGCCAGCAGCCAAGACTATCGTAACACTGAAGCTTTCTTT.

The rearrangement joins TRBV12-3 or TRBV12-4 to TRBJ1-1; D uncertain. The CDR3 sequence is 13 residues long. V lost 3 bases and J 1 base, leaving 6 bases between the germline ends. CDR3 sequence (DNA): TGTGCCAGCAGTTTGACGGGGAACACTGAAGCTTTCTTT. Its translation is CASSLTGNTEAFF.

This clone was seen just once. The chain recombines TRBV6-1 with TRBJ2-7; 10 nucleotides match TRBD1. The CDR3 totals 11 residues. Germline values: CDR1 MNHNS, CDR2 SASEGT. The CDR3: CASSEGDRGCV. The CDR3 DNA reads as TGTGCCAGCAGTGAAGGGGACAGGGGTTGCGTC.

The rearrangement joins TRBV6-6 to TRBJ1-5; D is uncertain. CDR3 length: 15 amino acids. CDR1 and CDR2 from the germline V gene are MNHNY and SVGAGI (reference sequence). Trimming took 6 bases from V and 2 from J, leaving 14 bases between them. CDR3 in amino acids: CASRLRDSGNQPQHF. The CDR3, as DNA: TGTGCCAGCAGGTTACGGGATTCGGGCAATCAGCCCCAGCATTTT.

The chain carries TRBV7-9 and TRBJ1-4; the match to TRBD1 covers 7 bases. V shed 5 bases, J shed 5 bases, and the junction held 8 bases outside the gene matches. In germline, CDR1 is SEHNR, CDR2 FQNEAQ (reference sequence). The CDR3 has 15 residues. In DNA form, the CDR3 reads TGTGCCAGCAGCCGGGACAGAGGGGAGAATGAAAAACTGTTTTTT. This sequence encodes CASSRDRGENEKLFF.